These 10 T cell receptor beta chains were sequenced from one sample in a study of blood T cell repertoires in COVID-19. The table came from immunoSEQ multiplex PCR; TCRdb's copy has only in-frame clones and leaves some out. Altogether more than 300,000 clones are present, approximately 89% being singletons, with the ten largest covering 1.5% to 2%. Sequences were obtained from peripheral blood. The receptors derive from a young woman with COVID-19, enrolled during active disease.

The chain recombines TRBV6-6 with TRBJ2-3; 13 bases fit TRBD2. The CDR3 runs 16 residues. Germline values: CDR1 MNHNY, CDR2 SVGAGI (reference sequence). After removal of 7 bases from V and 5 bases from J, the junction contained 9 bases not matched to a gene. Here the CDR3 reads CASTWTSGGQGDTQYF. The CDR3 DNA sequence: TGTGCCAGCACATGGACTAGCGGGGGCCAAGGAGATACGCAGTATTTT.

The chain combines TRBV2 with TRBJ1-1, with a weak D call TRBD1 (5 bases). Trimming took off 4 bases at V and 0 bases at J, with 9 bases between the two ends. Germline V gene sequence: CDR1 SNHLY, CDR2 FYNNEI. The CDR3 consists of 14 residues. CDR3 DNA sequence: TGTGCCAGCAGTGGGGAGGGGATGAACACTGAAGCTTTCTTT. It codes for CASSGEGMNTEAFF.

The chain joins TRBV7-2 to TRBJ2-2, with TRBD2 matching over 8 bases. V shed 10 bases and J 6 bases; nucleotides not matched to a gene: 10. This CDR3 region has 14 residues. CDR1 and CDR2 (germline): SGHTA, FQGNSA. The CDR3 DNA reads TGTGCCACCCGTCCGGCGGGGGGTTCCGGGGAGCTGTTTTTT. This codes for CATRPAGGSGELFF.

The chain combines TRBV11-2 with TRBJ1-3, with D maybe TRBD1 (6 bases). Trimming took off 3 bases at V and 7 bases at J, with 19 bases between the two ends. Germline CDR1 SGHAT, CDR2 FQNNGV. The CDR3 consists of 16 residues. The CDR3 DNA is TGTGCCAGCAGCTTCCGGGACACAAATCGCGGGAACACCATATATTTT. Its protein is CASSFRDTNRGNTIYF.

The chain has TRBV9 and TRBJ1-4; the D gene is possibly TRBD1 (5 bases). Germline V CDR1 and CDR2: SGDLS, YYNGEE. Trimming took off 0 bases at V and 8 bases at J, with 11 bases between the two ends. The CDR3 extends over 14 amino acids. CDR3 region: CASSVDQGGEKLFF. In DNA form, the CDR3 reads TGTGCCAGCAGCGTAGATCAGGGAGGGGAAAAACTGTTTTTT.

The V call is TRBV19, the J call TRBJ1-2, with 9 bases identical to TRBD1. This CDR3 contains 17 residues. Germline V lookup: CDR1 LNHDA, CDR2 SQIVND (reference sequence). Trimming took 4 bases from V and 3 from J; bases not matched to a gene: 12. The CDR3 nucleotides read TGTGCCAGTAGTACCACCGGGACAGGGAATTTTTACTATGGCTACACCTTC. Its protein product is CASSTTGTGNFYYGYTF. Full variable domain (outside the CDR3, taken from reference TRBV19 and TRBJ1-2): DGGITQSPKYLFRKEGQNVTLSCEQNLNHDAMYWYRQDPGQGLRLIYYSQIVNDFQKGDIAEGYSVSREKKESFPLTVTSAQKNPTAFYLCASSTTGTGNFYYGYTFGSGTRLTVV.

The chain carries TRBV25-1 and TRBJ1-5, with TRBD1 as a possible D gene (5 bases). The V end lost 4 bases, the J end lost 5 bases, and 9 bases lay between the germline ends. The V gene's germline CDR1 is MGHDK and CDR2 SYGVNS. The CDR3 is made up of 13 amino acids. The CDR3 DNA follows: TGTGCCAGCAGTGGTCAGGGTTATCAGCCCCAGCATTTT. It yields the protein CASSGQGYQPQHF.

The chain links TRBV10-3 to TRBJ1-5; maybe TRBD1 (6 bases). This CDR3 contains 12 residues. The germline V gene has CDR1 ENHRY and CDR2 SYGVKD. Trimming left V 11 bases short and J 0 bases short, with 8 bases between. The CDR3 is CASQGSNQPQHF. The CDR3 nucleotides read TGTGCCTCACAGGGTAGCAATCAGCCCCAGCATTTT.

V usage is TRBV5-4 and J usage is TRBJ1-2; D ambiguous. CDR3 length equals 13 residues. V lost 3 bases, J lost 0 bases, and 6 bases lay in between. Germline assignment: CDR1 SGHNT and CDR2 YYREEE (reference sequence). The CDR3 reads CASSSQANYGYTF. The CDR3, as DNA: TGTGCCAGCAGCTCTCAGGCTAACTATGGCTACACCTTC.

This clone was observed a single time. CDR3 amino acids: CASSTRDRGGYTF. The CDR3 DNA sequence: TGTGCCAGCAGTACACGGGACAGAGGTGGCTACACCTTC. V is TRBV6-5 and J is TRBJ1-2; 7 bases align to TRBD1. The CDR3 has 13 amino acids. V gave up 5 bases and J gave up 7 bases; unmatched junction bases: 7. The germline gives CDR1 MNHEY, CDR2 SVGAGI.